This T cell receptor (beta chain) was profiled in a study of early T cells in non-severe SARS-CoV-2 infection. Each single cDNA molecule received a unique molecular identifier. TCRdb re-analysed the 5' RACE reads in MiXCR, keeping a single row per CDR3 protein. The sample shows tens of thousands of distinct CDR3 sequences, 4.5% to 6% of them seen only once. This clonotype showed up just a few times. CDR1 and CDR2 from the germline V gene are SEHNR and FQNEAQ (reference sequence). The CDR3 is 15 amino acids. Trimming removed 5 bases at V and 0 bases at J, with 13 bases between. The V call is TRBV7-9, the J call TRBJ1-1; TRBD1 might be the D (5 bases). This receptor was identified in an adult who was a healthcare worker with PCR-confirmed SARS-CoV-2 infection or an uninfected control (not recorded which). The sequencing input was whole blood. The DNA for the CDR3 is TGTGCCAGCAGCCCGACGCCAGGGTTGAACACTGAAGCTTTCTTT. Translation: CASSPTPGLNTEAFF.